Included here is one T cell receptor (beta chain) sequence, with context. The target antigen is unknown. This entry is derived from a study of blood T cells in healthy people across ages. Regarding the study as a whole: Researchers judged that diversity estimates from one million T cells fell short of true values.

The second PCR ran roughly 6 to 11 cycles with a sample-barcoded 5' primer and J-beta primers. One entry per CDR3 protein results from TCRdb running MiXCR on the 5' RACE reads. Of hundreds of thousands of distinct CDR3 sequences in the sample, more than 25% were seen once. Germline CDR1 reads SQVTM; CDR2 reads ANQGSEA. V shed 4 bases, J shed 7 bases, and the junction held 6 bases outside the gene matches. The CDR3 sequence is 13 residues long. The donors, all healthy, were Caucasians living in Russia, aged 6 to 90. The same sample was also used in a study of T cells of mothers and their children.

The V call is TRBV29-1, the J call TRBJ1-4; TRBD1 matches 7 bases. The clonotype was recovered from a boy between 10 and 17 years old in good health. The material sequenced was blood. This CDR3 reads CSVVSRGSEKLFF. DNA of the CDR3: TGCAGCGTTGTGAGCAGGGGGAGTGAAAAACTGTTTTTT.